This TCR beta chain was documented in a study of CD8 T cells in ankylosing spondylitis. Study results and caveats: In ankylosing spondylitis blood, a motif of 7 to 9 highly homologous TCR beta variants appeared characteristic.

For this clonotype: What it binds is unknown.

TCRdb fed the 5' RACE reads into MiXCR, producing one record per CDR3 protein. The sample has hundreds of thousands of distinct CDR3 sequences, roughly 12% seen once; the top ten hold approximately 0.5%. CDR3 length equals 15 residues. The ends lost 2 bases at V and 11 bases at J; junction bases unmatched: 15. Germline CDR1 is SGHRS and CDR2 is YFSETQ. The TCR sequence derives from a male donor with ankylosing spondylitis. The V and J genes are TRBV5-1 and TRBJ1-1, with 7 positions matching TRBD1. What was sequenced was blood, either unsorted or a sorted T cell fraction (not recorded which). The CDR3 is CASSLQGTAPSKAFF. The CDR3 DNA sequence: TGCGCCAGCAGCTTACAGGGGACGGCGCCAAGCAAGGCTTTCTTT.